This TCR beta chain was sequenced for a study of T cells in Graves' hyperthyroidism and ophthalmopathy. Whole-study findings and limits: Progression to ophthalmopathy was predicted a median of 6.5 months early.

On this clonotype: What it binds is not known. It is likely a read error, because the conserved phenylalanine at the end of the CDR3 is missing. It is unclear where the CDR3 begins or ends on the DNA, so no DNA is shown, and the CDR3 is as TCRdb lists it.

Reasons for excluding patients were uncontrolled infection, other autoimmune disease, pregnancy or lactation. Counting both end residues, the CDR3 totals 8 amino acids. The germline CDR1 and CDR2 sequences are MGHRA and YSYEKL. TCR beta CDR3 sequences were amplified from RNA transcripts. Carried out on the TCR CDR3, a first-round RT-PCR used the HTBI primer set. TCRdb itself ran the multiplex PCR reads through MiXCR, one entry per CDR3 protein. The sample consists of a few hundred thousand distinct CDR3 sequences, about 43% of them appearing once. This receptor was identified in a woman between 18 and 29 years old with Graves' hyperthyroidism. Sequenced sample: peripheral blood or thyroid tissue (not recorded which). The V gene is TRBV4-1, the J gene TRBJ2-5. The CDR3 sequence: CASSPSLS.